A selection of T cell receptor beta chains follows, all from one sample in a study of a mutant IDH1 vaccine in newly diagnosed glioma. Antigen specificity for these receptors is unknown. Method: immunoSEQ multiplex PCR; TCRdb's copy keeps in-frame clones and lacks some. Counted here are tens of thousands of clones, more than 75% occurring once; the ten biggest clones make up around 1.5%. Sequencing was performed on PBMCs, taken from a glioma patient whose treatment included an IDH1 peptide vaccine. Receptors were obtained from a middle-aged man with glioma. CDR3s include the opening cysteine and the closing phenylalanine or tryptophan. The D gene is left open where the match is weak. Some rows have no size entry. The others give once, few or many, or a class for an expanded clone.

NA,NA,TRBJ2-7,TRBV10-3,TGTGCCATTCAGGTAGGGATCTACGAGCAGTACTTC,CAIQVGIYEQYF
NA,NA,TRBJ1-2,TRBV27,TGTGCCAGCAGGAGGACAGATAACTATGGCTACACCTTC,CASRRTDNYGYTF
NA,once,TRBJ1-4,TRBV27,TGTGCCAGCAGTTATGTTGGTCAGGGGTTCGAAAAACTGTTTTTT,CASSYVGQGFEKLFF
NA,NA,TRBJ1-3,TRBV5-1,TGCGCCAGCAGCTTAGATCGAAACACCATATATTTT,CASSLDRNTIYF
TRBD1,NA,TRBJ1-4,TRBV7-9,TGTGCCAGCAGCTTAGGTCAGGGGGTGGAAAAACTGTTTTTT,CASSLGQGVEKLFF
TRBD2,NA,TRBJ2-7,TRBV19,TGTGCCAGTAGCCTCTGGCCCTTCACGGGAGGCGAGCAGTACTTC,CASSLWPFTGGEQYF
NA,NA,TRBJ2-7,TRBV18,TGTGCCAGCTCACCCCAGGTAGCGAGATACGAGCAGTACTTC,CASSPQVARYEQYF
TRBD2,NA,TRBJ2-7,TRBV6-5,TGTGCCAGCAGCTTTAGCGGGGCCCCCTCCTACGAGCAGTACTTC,CASSFSGAPSYEQYF
NA,NA,TRBJ2-5,TRBV5-1,TGCGCCAGCAGCTCCCCCCCGTACCAAGAGACCCAGTACTTC,CASSSPPYQETQYF
TRBD2,NA,TRBJ2-1,TRBV4-2,TGTGCCAGCAGCCAATCTCTTGGACTAGCGGGAGAGGGGAATGAGCAGTTCTTC,CASSQSLGLAGEGNEQFF
TRBD1,NA,TRBJ1-5,TRBV2,TGTGCCAGCAGCCTCGGGACAGGGGGTCAGCCCCAGCATTTT,CASSLGTGGQPQHF
TRBD1,NA,TRBJ2-7,TRBV18,TGTGCCAGCTCACGACCGGGACAGGGGGTCTACGAGCAGTACTTC,CASSRPGQGVYEQYF
NA,once,TRBJ2-2,TRBV25-1,TGTGCCAGCCTTAACCCAGGGGCCGGGGAGCTGTTTTTT,CASLNPGAGELFF
TRBD2,NA,TRBJ2-7,TRBV7-8,TGTGCCAGCAGCTTAGGGGGGGGAGCGGGAGGAATAAAGTCCTACGAGCAGTACTTC,CASSLGGGAGGIKSYEQYF
NA,NA,TRBJ1-2,TRBV6-5,TGTGCCAGCAAGACGAGAGACTATGGCTACACCTTC,CASKTRDYGYTF
TRBD1,NA,TRBJ1-5,TRBV6-1,TGTGCCAGCAGTGAAGGGGAAGAACAGGGGGTATCGTGGTATCAGCCCCAGCATTTT,CASSEGEEQGVSWYQPQHF
NA,NA,TRBJ1-1,TRBV7-3,TGTGCCAGCAGCTCGGGACATTCGAACACTGAAGCTTTCTTT,CASSSGHSNTEAFF
NA,NA,TRBJ2-5,TRBV5-4,TGTGCCAGCAGCACCCTGGGGGGAAGGCAAGAGACCCAGTACTTC,CASSTLGGRQETQYF
TRBD2,NA,TRBJ2-1,TRBV5-1,TGCGCCAGCAGTCGAGATAAGAAGCGAGCGGGACCTATATCCTACAATGAGCAGTTCTTC,CASSRDKKRAGPISYNEQFF
TRBD2,NA,TRBJ2-3,TRBV2,TGTGCCAGCAGAGAGACTAGCGGGAGTACAGATACGCAGTATTTT,CASRETSGSTDTQYF
TRBD1,NA,TRBJ2-7,TRBV5-1,TGCGCCAGCAGCTTTGGGCCGGGACAGGGACCTTTGGAGCAGTACTTC,CASSFGPGQGPLEQYF
NA,NA,TRBJ2-6,TRBV19,TGTGCCAGCGGTACTAGCCTTGGGGCCAACGTCCTGACTTTC,CASGTSLGANVLTF
TRBD1,NA,TRBJ1-5,TRBV5-8,TGTGCCAGCAGCTTGGAGTTTGGACAGGGCAATCAGCCCCAGCATTTT,CASSLEFGQGNQPQHF
NA,NA,TRBJ2-3,TRBV23-1,TGCGCCAGCAGTCAAGGTCGGGGAACAGATACGCAGTATTTT,CASSQGRGTDTQYF
NA,NA,TRBJ1-5,TRBV7-2,TGTGCCAGCAGCGGCTTCGAGAGGGGAAATCAGCCCCAGCATTTT,CASSGFERGNQPQHF
NA,NA,TRBJ2-1,TRBV7-8,TGTGCCAGCAGTAGTATCACTTACGGGAGTAATGAGCAGTTCTTC,CASSSITYGSNEQFF
NA,NA,TRBJ2-5,TRBV2,TGTGCCACCCAGGCGATCTGGGACCAAGAGACCCAGTACTTC,CATQAIWDQETQYF
NA,NA,TRBJ2-2,TRBV19,TGTGCCAGTAGTATAGGTGGAGGGTACGCCGGGGAGCTGTTTTTT,CASSIGGGYAGELFF
TRBD2,NA,TRBJ2-7,TRBV7-9,TGTGCCGGTGGGCGGACTAGGGGCCCGTACGAGCAGTACTTC,CAGGRTRGPYEQYF
NA,NA,TRBJ1-2,TRBV5-4,TGTGCCAGCAGCTTGGACAGGGCAAACTATGGCTACACCTTC,CASSLDRANYGYTF
NA,NA,TRBJ2-3,TRBV19,TGTGCCAGTAGTATAGGGACTATTCTCACAGATACGCAGTATTTT,CASSIGTILTDTQYF
NA,NA,TRBJ1-4,TRBV6-1,TGTGCCAGCAGTGAAGGACTGACCGCATGGGAAAAACTGTTTTTT,CASSEGLTAWEKLFF
TRBD2,NA,TRBJ2-1,TRBV2,TGTGCCAGCAGTGAGTCGCGTAGGACTAGCGGGAGGATTGAGCAGTTCTTC,CASSESRRTSGRIEQFF
TRBD1,NA,TRBJ2-1,TRBV7-3,TGTGCCAGCAGCCCGGGACAGGGACCAAATGAGCAGTTCTTC,CASSPGQGPNEQFF
TRBD1,NA,TRBJ2-7,TRBV5-1,TGCGCCAGCAGCGGACAGGGTACCCGCTACGAGCAGTACTTC,CASSGQGTRYEQYF
NA,NA,TRBJ2-5,TRBV15,TGTGCCACCAGCAGAAATGAGGATCAGACCCAGTACTTC,CATSRNEDQTQYF
NA,NA,TRBJ1-5,TRBV5-8,TGTGCCAGCAGCCCCTACAGAGGGGCTCAGCCCCAGCATTTT,CASSPYRGAQPQHF
TRBD1,NA,TRBJ1-2,TRBV5-6,TGTGCCAGCAGCTCCGGACAGGTTAACTATGGCTACACCTTT,CASSSGQVNYGYTF
NA,NA,TRBJ2-7,TRBV7-2,TGTGCCAGCAGCCCCCGGGACCCGGGCTACGAGCAGTACTTC,CASSPRDPGYEQYF
NA,NA,TRBJ2-1,TRBV7-6,TGTGCCAGCAGCCCGCTGAAATCCTACAATGAGCAGTTCTTC,CASSPLKSYNEQFF
NA,NA,TRBJ1-4,TRBV4-3,TGCGCCAGCAGCCGAAACAGGGACAAACTGTTTTTT,CASSRNRDKLFF